This TCR beta chain was captured in a study of liver allograft versus peripheral blood T cells. About the research overall: Recipients' peripheral blood T cell receptor repertoires were compared with those in transplanted livers.

CDR3 length: 13 residues. J gave up 8 bases and V 4 bases, and 5 bases lay outside the gene matches. Germline V gene sequence: CDR1 MNHEY, CDR2 SVGAGI. TCRdb ran MiXCR on the reads and lists one entry per CDR3 protein. This sample has over 10,000 distinct CDR3 sequences, with under 20% found just once. J is TRBJ1-2 and V is TRBV6-5; 9 bases are shared with TRBD1. The clonotype comes from a human patient who had a liver transplant. T cells may partly derive from the graft donor. As DNA, the CDR3 is TGTGCCAGCAGTTCACAGGGGGCGCGCGGCTACACCTTC. It translates to CASSSQGARGYTF.